Listed here are 10 T cell receptor beta chains from one sample, sequenced in a study of cytomegalovirus exposure and HLA in healthy donors. The study ran its PCR with 60 Vbeta and 13 Jbeta primers. TCRdb keeps only in-frame clones here, not all; method: immunoSEQ multiplex PCR. The sample holds hundreds of thousands of clones, just under 85% seen once. The sequenced sample was PBMCs. The receptors here all came from a woman aged 40 to 50 in good health and CMV-seronegative.

V gene TRBV15 combines with J gene TRBJ1-6; TRBD1 might be the D (5 bases). The CDR3 sequence is 15 residues long. V lost 3 bases and J 7 bases, leaving 13 bases between the germline ends. CDR1 and CDR2 from the germline V gene are LNHNV and YYDKDF (reference sequence). CDR3 nucleotide sequence: TGTGCCACCAGCAGGGAGACAGTTCCGAATTCACCCCTCCACTTT. As protein: CATSRETVPNSPLHF.

The V and J genes are TRBV28 and TRBJ2-5; D possibly corresponds to TRBD1 (5 bases). Germline CDR1 reads MDHEN; CDR2 reads SYDVKM. Trimming stripped 8 bases from V and 7 bases from J, with 14 bases between. This CDR3 has 12 amino acids. CDR3 nucleotide sequence: TGTGCCAGCTGGGGCCCCCAGGGGACCCAGTACTTC. Translating gives CASWGPQGTQYF.

The V and J genes are TRBV9 and TRBJ2-1; 9 bases align to TRBD1. Germline CDR1 SGDLS, CDR2 YYNGEE. The CDR3 length is 16 residues. Trimming took 3 bases from V and 0 from J; bases not matched to a gene: 4. Here the CDR3 DNA reads TGTGCCAGCAGCGCGGGGGGACAGGGCTCCTACAATGAGCAGTTCTTC. The encoded protein is CASSAGGQGSYNEQFF.

CDR3 sequence (DNA): TGTGCCAGTAGGACAGCGCCTGGGACAGGGGGGGTCGACTATGGCTACACCTTC. Amino acid sequence: CASRTAPGTGGVDYGYTF. The chain is built from TRBV19 and TRBJ1-2; TRBD1 agrees at 11 bases. CDR1 and CDR2 (germline): LNHDA, SQIVND (reference sequence). The trim removed 6 bases at V and 3 bases at J, leaving 15 bases unmatched. The CDR3 loop spans 18 amino acids.

The chain employs TRBV4-2 and TRBJ1-2; 8 bases are a match to TRBD1. CDR3 length equals 15 residues. Trimming took 1 base from V and 8 from J; bases not matched to a gene: 9. Germline V gene data show CDR1 as LGHNA and CDR2 as YNFKEQ. CDR3 DNA sequence: TGTGCCAGCAGCCAAGTGGCCAGGGGGCATGAGGGCTACACCTTC. Its translation is CASSQVARGHEGYTF.

The genes are TRBV4-2 and TRBJ2-3; 10 bases fit TRBD2. V lost 6 bases to trimming and J lost 1 base; unmatched junction nucleotides: 13. The CDR3 has 18 amino acids. Germline V CDR1 and CDR2: LGHNA, YNFKEQ. CDR3 coding DNA: TGTGCCAGCAGTAGAAGCGGGGGGGCACCACAGGGCACAGATACGCAGTATTTT. This gives the protein CASSRSGGAPQGTDTQYF.

This clone has a single count. The chain has TRBV2 and TRBJ2-7, with 9 bases matching TRBD1. With V trimmed by 2 bases and J by 5 bases, 4 bases remained unmatched. The CDR3 spans 14 residues. The germline V gene encodes CDR1 SNHLY and CDR2 FYNNEI. Here the CDR3 reads CASSEIGTGHEQYF. The CDR3 DNA reads TGTGCCAGCAGTGAAATAGGGACAGGGCACGAGCAGTACTTC. The full variable domain, rest sourced from reference TRBV2 and TRBJ2-7, is EPEVTQTPSHQVTQMGQEVILRCVPISNHLYFYWYRQILGQKVEFLVSFYNNEISEKSEIFDDQFSVERPDGSNFTLKIRSTKLEDSAMYFCASSEIGTGHEQYFGPGTRLTVT.

This chain joins TRBV4-3 and TRBJ1-1; D is possibly TRBD1 (6 bases). Germline-derived CDR1 and CDR2 are LGHNA and YSLEER. CDR3 length equals 17 residues. Trimming cost V 0 bases and J 2 bases, with 16 bases left between them. The CDR3 reads CASSQDLIGQINTEAFF. In DNA, the CDR3 is TGCGCCAGCAGCCAAGATTTGATCGGACAGATTAACACTGAAGCTTTCTTT.

This chain uses TRBV6-1 with TRBJ2-3; 8 bases are shared with TRBD2. V lost 4 bases to trimming and J lost 2 bases; unmatched junction nucleotides: 5. The CDR3 has 15 residues. Germline V gene sequence: CDR1 MNHNS, CDR2 SASEGT. The CDR3 loop is CASSVRGGTTDTQYF. The CDR3 nucleotides are TGTGCCAGCAGTGTTCGCGGGGGGACCACAGATACGCAGTATTTT.

The rearrangement links TRBV4-3 to TRBJ1-2; D is perhaps TRBD1 (6 bases). Germline V gene lookup returns CDR1 LGHNA and CDR2 YSLEER. The CDR3 length is 17 residues. The V end lost 4 bases, the J end lost 4 bases, and 22 bases lay between the germline ends. CDR3 sequence reads: CASSPRADRTLIYGYTF. CDR3 bases: TGCGCCAGCAGCCCGAGGGCTGACAGGACTCTTATCTATGGCTACACCTTC.